Listed below are T cell receptor beta chains from one sample, sequenced in a study of cytomegalovirus exposure and HLA in healthy donors. Only in-frame clones appear in the TCRdb table, and some are missing; sequencing was by immunoSEQ multiplex PCR. The table shows some 130,000 clones, with 70% to 85% occurring only once. Sequenced input: PBMCs. These receptors were obtained from a female donor in good health and CMV-seronegative. Both conserved end residues are part of each CDR3. The D gene is left open where the match is weak. Where a row states a size, it is once, few, many or the class of an expanded clone; other rows omit it.

TRBD2 | once | TRBJ2-1 | TRBV7-8 | TGTGCCAGCAGCCCCCGAAAACTAGCGGTATACAATGAGCAGTTCTTC | CASSPRKLAVYNEQFF
TRBD2 | NA | TRBJ2-1 | TRBV9 | TGTGCCAGCAGCGCCGGGGTAGCGGGGCCCTACAATGAGCAGTTCTTC | CASSAGVAGPYNEQFF
NA | few | TRBJ2-7 | TRBV7-9 | TGTTCCAGCAGCCCGGGACACGGACGTATTACCTACGAGCAGTACTTC | CSSSPGHGRITYEQYF
NA | NA | TRBJ1-1 | TRBV5-6 | TGTGCCAGCAGCTTGAATCGAGGGAACACTGAAGCTTTCTTT | CASSLNRGNTEAFF
NA | NA | TRBJ1-1 | TRBV7-9 | TGTGCCAGCAGCCCGGCCGGCGGAATTGGAGCTTTCTTT | CASSPAGGIGAFF
TRBD2 | NA | TRBJ2-3 | TRBV19 | TGTGCCAGTAGTATGGGACTAGCATCAGATACGCAGTATTTT | CASSMGLASDTQYF
NA | few | TRBJ1-1 | TRBV7-2 | TGTGCCAGCAGCCTCGGGGGGGTGGGAGCTTTCTTT | CASSLGGVGAFF
NA | NA | TRBJ2-7 | TRBV29-1 | TGCAGCGCCTTGACAGCGTCCTACGAGCAGTACTTC | CSALTASYEQYF
TRBD1 | NA | TRBJ1-2 | TRBV4-1 | TGCGCCAGCAGCCCGCTCGACAGGGCAGACTATGGCTACACCTTC | CASSPLDRADYGYTF
NA | NA | TRBJ1-2 | TRBV19 | TGTGCCAGCTTCAGTCGACAGGACTTCTATGGCTACACCTTC | CASFSRQDFYGYTF
NA | NA | TRBJ2-2 | TRBV28 | TGTGCCAGCAGTTCAGGGGGGTCCGGGGAGCTGTTTTTT | CASSSGGSGELFF
NA | few | TRBJ1-5 | TRBV4-1 | TGCGCCAGCAGCCAAGATTTAGGGACTGGGAATCAGCCCCAGCATTTT | CASSQDLGTGNQPQHF
TRBD2 | once | TRBJ2-7 | TRBV7-6 | TGTGCCAGCAGCTACGGGACTAGCGCTGAAGCAGTGCAGTACTTC | CASSYGTSAEAVQYF
TRBD1 | NA | TRBJ1-2 | TRBV5-5 | TGTGCCAGCAGCTCCCAAACGCAGACAGGGGTTGGAGGCTACACCTTC | CASSSQTQTGVGGYTF
TRBD1 | NA | TRBJ2-5 | TRBV9 | TGTGCCAGCAGCCCCCGGACAGGGTGGGAGACCCAGTACTTC | CASSPRTGWETQYF
NA | NA | TRBJ2-3 | TRBV7-9 | TGTGCCAGCAGCTTAGCCCCCCAAGATACGCAGTATTTT | CASSLAPQDTQYF
TRBD2 | few | TRBJ2-7 | TRBV9 | TGTGCCAGCAGCTCGGGGCTAGCGGCCCCCTACGAGCAGTACTTC | CASSSGLAAPYEQYF
TRBD1 | NA | TRBJ2-7 | TRBV5-6 | TGTGCCAGCAGCCTAGACAGGGGGAGCAACTACGAGCAGTACTTC | CASSLDRGSNYEQYF
TRBD2 | NA | TRBJ2-2 | TRBV9 | TGTGCCAGCAGCGTTTGGACTAGCAAGAACACCGGGGAGCTGTTTTTT | CASSVWTSKNTGELFF
TRBD1 | NA | TRBJ1-4 | TRBV28 | TGTGCCAGCAGCCCAACAGGGGCGTCGAGAGAAAAACTGTTTTTT | CASSPTGASREKLFF
NA | few | TRBJ2-7 | TRBV19 | TGTGCCAGTAGTAATGAGGAATCCTACGAGCAGTACTTC | CASSNEESYEQYF
NA | NA | TRBJ1-2 | TRBV6-6 | TGTGCCAGCATGGGGGGGGAGGGCTATGGCTACACCTTC | CASMGGEGYGYTF
TRBD1 | NA | TRBJ1-5 | TRBV19 | TGTGCCTCCAGGGCCGGGGACAGCCTAAATCAGCCCCAGCATTTT | CASRAGDSLNQPQHF
TRBD1 | NA | TRBJ2-7 | TRBV7-2 | TGTGCCAGCAGCGCCTCCGGGACAGGGCCTGGTGAGCAGTACTTC | CASSASGTGPGEQYF
TRBD2 | NA | TRBJ2-1 | TRBV10-3 | TGTGCCATCGGCCTAGCGGGTTACAATGAGCAGTTCTTC | CAIGLAGYNEQFF
NA | NA | TRBJ1-2 | TRBV28 | TGTGCCAGCAGTCAAGACAGAGCTTATGGCTACACCTTC | CASSQDRAYGYTF
NA | NA | TRBJ2-1 | TRBV27 | TGTGCCAGCAGTTTACGCAGGTACAATGAGCAGTTCTTC | CASSLRRYNEQFF
TRBD2 | few | TRBJ2-1 | TRBV10-1 | TGCGCCAGCAGTCCGAGCGGGGGAGGCAACAATGAGCAGTTCTTC | CASSPSGGGNNEQFF
NA | once | TRBJ1-1 | TRBV7-8 | TGTGCCAGCAGCTCCATGACAGCGATGAACACTGAAGCTTTCTTT | CASSSMTAMNTEAFF
TRBD2 | NA | TRBJ2-1 | TRBV4-2 | TGTGCCAGCAGCCAAGATGAGACTAGCGGGAAGAAGTTCTTC | CASSQDETSGKKFF
NA | NA | TRBJ1-2 | TRBV6-5 | TGTGCCAGCAGTTGGGGGGGGCCCCACTATGGCTACACCTTC | CASSWGGPHYGYTF
TRBD2 | NA | TRBJ2-7 | TRBV7-9 | TGTGCCAGCAGCTTTAGCGGGAAAGGGAGCGAGCAGTACTTC | CASSFSGKGSEQYF
NA | NA | TRBJ2-1 | TRBV7-2 | TGTGCCAGCAGTTCAACCCGGGAAGTTGAGCAGTTCTTC | CASSSTREVEQFF
NA | NA | TRBJ2-5 | TRBV29-1 | TGCAGCGTTAGACAGACAAGTTTGCGGGAGACCCAGTACTTC | CSVRQTSLRETQYF
NA | NA | TRBJ1-3 | TRBV28 | TGTGCCAGCACCCCCCGGAAAGCTAAAAAGGGGATATCTGGAAACACCATATATTTT | CASTPRKAKKGISGNTIYF
NA | once | TRBJ1-5 | TRBV27 | TGTGCCAGCAGTTCAACAGGGTACGAGTATAGCAATCAGCCCCAGCATTTT | CASSSTGYEYSNQPQHF
TRBD1 | NA | TRBJ2-7 | TRBV4-3 | TGCGCCAGCAGCCCAGGGACAGGTAGAACTAACTACGAGCAGTACTTC | CASSPGTGRTNYEQYF
NA | NA | TRBJ2-1 | TRBV2 | TGTGCCAGCAGTGCCAGGAATTACAATGAGCAGTTCTTC | CASSARNYNEQFF
TRBD2 | NA | TRBJ2-4 | TRBV4-1 | TGCGCCAGCAGCCAAGGGGGCGGGGGTTTCTTAGCCAAAAACATTCAGTACTTC | CASSQGGGGFLAKNIQYF
NA | NA | TRBJ2-1 | TRBV18 | TGTGCCAGCTCACCAGTGACTAAAAATGAGCAGTTCTTC | CASSPVTKNEQFF
NA | NA | TRBJ2-2 | TRBV4-1 | TGCGCCAGCAGGCCCCAGGAGGACCACACCGGGGAGCTGTTTTTT | CASRPQEDHTGELFF
TRBD1 | once | TRBJ1-6 | TRBV10-3 | TGTGCCACCAGTGGCGGGGACAGGGGGTTGAATTCACCCCTCCACTTT | CATSGGDRGLNSPLHF
TRBD2 | NA | TRBJ2-7 | TRBV10-3 | TGTGCCATCAGCCTTCTAGCGGGTGGGCCGGTGGAGCAGTACTTC | CAISLLAGGPVEQYF
NA | NA | TRBJ2-7 | TRBV7-3 | TGTGCCAGCACCGGGACTTTGGCCTCCTACGAGCAGTACTTC | CASTGTLASYEQYF
TRBD1 | few | TRBJ1-1 | TRBV5-1 | TGCGCCAGCAGCCCGACGAGGACAGGGGCGGTGGCTGAAGCTTTCTTT | CASSPTRTGAVAEAFF
NA | NA | TRBJ2-7 | TRBV6-5 | TGTGCCAGCAGTTATAGGGGTTCCTACGAGCAGTACTTC | CASSYRGSYEQYF
NA | NA | TRBJ2-2 | TRBV7-8 | TGTGCCAGCAGCTTAAGGCAGGCCACTTGGAACACCGGGGAGCTGTTTTTT | CASSLRQATWNTGELFF
TRBD1 | once | TRBJ2-3 | TRBV2 | TGTGCCAGCAGCACTATGACAGGGGAACCCACAGATACGCAGTATTTT | CASSTMTGEPTDTQYF
TRBD2 | NA | TRBJ2-6 | TRBV7-9 | TGTGCCAGCAGCCTAAGCGGGAAGTGGGGCTCTGGGGCCAACGTCCTGACTTTC | CASSLSGKWGSGANVLTF
NA | NA | TRBJ1-4 | TRBV5-6 | TGTGCCAGCAGCTTGGTGACTGGGGAAAAACTGTTTTTT | CASSLVTGEKLFF
NA | NA | TRBJ1-1 | TRBV5-1 | TGCGCCAGCAGCTTGGTGGGGAGGGGGACTGAAGCTTTCTTT | CASSLVGRGTEAFF
NA | NA | TRBJ2-7 | TRBV27 | TGTGCCATCGATAACAGGGAAACCTGCGAGCAGTACTTC | CAIDNRETCEQYF
NA | NA | TRBJ1-4 | TRBV29-1 | TGCAGCGTTGGGCAGGTTAGGGGTGAAAAACTGTTTTTT | CSVGQVRGEKLFF